The present T cell receptor beta chain was sequenced within a study of tissue T cells after allogeneic stem cell transplantation (dated by TCRdb to the early 2020s). For context, the study as a whole: If a tissue had multiple samples, a pathologist reviewed H&E sections so that samples with histologically apparent lymphocytes got priority for sequencing. The study profiled TCR beta repertoires in many tissues obtained from research autopsies of patients with and without GVHD, and also in mouse models of GVHD. The human arm was conducted as a prospective observational study, and neither blinding nor randomization was performed. General study outcomes and caveats: In both patients and mice, T cells from blood and spleen picked up only a limited part of the TCR repertoire that was detected in tissues. For the non-GVHD comparator patients, no blood samples were available. Only a few T cell clones appeared in more than one patient, yet motif-based clustering showed tissue-specific repertoire signatures that were shared between patients. A small and clinically heterogeneous patient cohort was studied, and sampling depth was acknowledged as a limitation. Which tissue TCRs were alloreactive or antigen-specific was not determined in the study, and some clones might have been persisting host cells. Within patients, how anatomically similar tissues were was a major factor shaping TCR repertoire composition, regardless of disease or transplant status.

Libraries were built with the immunoSEQ multiplex PCR assay. Adaptive Biotechnologies performed TCRbeta CDR3 sequencing at survey depth and reported CDR3 sequences, V/J genes, productive frequency, and template counts. TCR beta CDR3 regions were amplified from genomic DNA instead of RNA. As for the original processing: Jensen-Shannon divergence was used to quantify pairwise repertoire overlap between tissues, with a value of 1 meaning complete divergence and a value of 0 meaning identical repertoires. Tissues were grouped by single-linkage agglomerative hierarchical clustering of pairwise JSD values, and the clustering results were shown as dendrograms. All patient samples were analyzed with GLIPH2 using simulation_depth 1000, kmer_min_depth 3 and cdr3_length_cutoff 8, and only groups containing more than two unique CDR3s were kept. In a standardized tissue-overlap score, Jaccard GLIPH-group overlap across patients was extrapolated to a standard repertoire size of 1000 clones. To look at how diversity was associated with clinical or experimental variables, linear mixed-effect models were used, with tissue treated as a fixed effect and individual treated as a random effect. The table was pulled from immuneACCESS by TCRdb, which kept in-frame rearrangements only. Such tables lose some clones; where checked, under half of the loss comes from unresolved V genes, and the rest has no known cause. For V, J and clone size, that table is used; D and trimming come from the DNA. In all, the sample holds 8,000 to 10,000 clones, and approximately 64% of those were seen once. 9.2% of the sample comes from the top ten.

In the paper's terms, the time point label means: human tissue collected at research (rapid) autopsy. Three non-HCT comparator patients who had other cancers, at least five GI tract samples, and no known GI disease at death were chosen retrospectively. Autopsy tissues, which were obtained after a median post-mortem interval of around 9 hours, included GI sites from esophagus to rectum, liver, skin and lymphoid organs including spleen. Autopsy specimens were bisected, with one portion flash-frozen in liquid nitrogen and the rest formalin-fixed; GI outer muscle layers were removed. To extract genomic DNA from frozen tissues, either the Mag-Bind Blood & Tissue DNA HDQ 96 Kit on a Chemagic 360 or the DNeasy Blood & Tissue Kit was used. Because of concern about red blood cell contamination, extracted DNA was further purified using the Genomic DNA Clean & Concentrator-25 kit. V is pared back by 8 bases and J by 7 bases, with 9 bases lying between the germline termini. The CDR3 goes from the cysteine to the phenylalanine over 12 residues. The sequence is cut down to CDR3 DNA, 36 bases in frame from base 1. CDR1 SGHTA and CDR2 FQGNSA were looked up in the germline V gene.

This clone was counted only a few times. This clone's antigen is unknown. Base qualities are not at hand, and no much larger clone is one base apart. The receptor's source is a woman aged 18 to 55 with breast cancer. Recombination joined TRBV7-2 with TRBJ1-6; 6 matching bases give a weak D call of TRBD1. The material sequenced was tissue from the ileum, taken at autopsy. Here is the DNA: TGTGCCAGCGGAGGACAGAATTCACCCCTCCACTTT. Translation gives CASGGQNSPLHF.